The 9 T cell receptor beta chains below were found in one sample sequenced in a study of neurological immune-mediated disorders. MiXCR, applied by TCRdb to the 5' RACE reads, yields one record per CDR3 protein. The table has more than 100,000 distinct CDR3 sequences, 10% to 11% seen once. Time point here: longitudinal time-point 3. Material: PBMCs. The receptors shown here come from a female donor with HTLV-1-associated myelopathy (HAM/TSP).

The chain recombines TRBV9 with TRBJ2-5; 7 bases fit TRBD1. Looked up from germline, CDR1 is SGDLS and CDR2 is YYNGEE. The CDR3 spans 14 residues. Trimming removed 2 bases from V and 1 base from J; junction bases left unmatched: 2. CDR3 coding DNA: TGTGCCAGCAGCGTGGGACAGATCCAAGAGACCCAGTACTTC. Its protein product is CASSVGQIQETQYF.

This clonotype has at least ten counts. The chain combines TRBV6-2 or TRBV6-3 with TRBJ2-1; possibly TRBD1 or TRBD2 for D (6 bases each). The V gene's germline CDR1 is MNHEY and CDR2 SVGEGT. Trimming removed 8 bases at V and 5 bases at J, with 19 bases between. The CDR3 is 15 amino acids. The CDR3 region has the DNA TGTGCCAGCTCGCTAGGAGGGGGGAGAAACAATGAGCAGTTCTTC. Its translation is CASSLGGGRNNEQFF.

The sample holds many counts of this clonotype. The J gene is TRBJ1-2, the V gene TRBV6-5; 9 bases agree with TRBD1. The CDR3 covers 14 residues. Unmatched junction bases numbered 6, after V lost 2 bases and J lost 8 bases. From germline, CDR1 is MNHEY and CDR2 SVGAGI. The CDR3 nucleotides read TGTGCCAGCAGTTACACCGGACAGGGGAAAGGCTACACCTTC. It specifies CASSYTGQGKGYTF.

In this sample, this clonotype turned up many times. J is TRBJ1-1 and V is TRBV12-3 or TRBV12-4; D is undetermined. The CDR3 length is 13 residues. Trimming removed 3 bases from V and 1 base from J, with 6 bases in between. CDR3 amino acids: CASSFRSNTEAFF. CDR3 nucleotide sequence: TGTGCCAGCAGTTTCAGGTCGAACACTGAAGCTTTCTTT.

The table lists this clonotype with many counts. The chain carries TRBV5-1 and TRBJ2-3; 7 positions agree with TRBD2. Germline assignment: CDR1 SGHRS and CDR2 YFSETQ. The V segment lost 2 bases and the J segment 6 bases; nucleotides outside the gene matches: 9. The CDR3 is 15 amino acids. The CDR3 protein is CASSFFTSVPDTQYF. The CDR3 region has the DNA TGCGCCAGCAGCTTTTTCACTAGCGTCCCGGATACGCAGTATTTT.

Ten or more counts support this clonotype. The rearrangement links TRBV7-9 to TRBJ2-2; TRBD2 matches at 11 bases. The CDR3 spans 18 residues. J lost 0 bases, V lost 4 bases, and 7 bases had no gene match. Germline V gives CDR1 SEHNR, CDR2 FQNEAQ (reference sequence). The CDR3 DNA reads as TGTGCCAGCAGCTCAGCGACTAGCGGGGCTTCGAACACCGGGGAGCTGTTTTTT. Its protein is CASSSATSGASNTGELFF.

This clonotype has at least ten counts. V gene TRBV5-1 combines with J gene TRBJ2-2, with 7 bases aligning to TRBD1. V trimming: 3 bases; J trimming: 6 bases; junction bases outside the gene matches: 8. The CDR3 is 15 residues long. Germline lookup yields CDR1 SGHRS and CDR2 YFSETQ. CDR3 region: CASSYGTVGAGELFF. CDR3 DNA sequence: TGCGCCAGCAGCTACGGGACAGTTGGTGCCGGGGAGCTGTTTTTT.

This clonotype has at least ten counts. The chain has TRBV20-1 and TRBJ1-1; D perhaps matches TRBD1 (5 bases). Germline CDR1 is DFQATT and CDR2 is SNEGSKA (reference sequence). This CDR3 comprises 12 residues. V lost 3 bases, J lost 7 bases, and 12 bases lay in between. This CDR3 is CSARGQRREAFF. The CDR3 region has the DNA TGCAGTGCTAGGGGGCAGCGTCGTGAAGCTTTCTTT.

Ten or more counts support this clonotype. V usage is TRBV20-1 and J usage is TRBJ2-7, with a possible D match to TRBD2 (5 bases). CDR1 DFQATT and CDR2 SNEGSKA come from the germline V gene (reference sequence). The CDR3 runs to 14 residues. Trimming took 2 bases from V and 4 from J, leaving 15 bases between them. In DNA form, the CDR3 reads TGCAGTGCTAGAACAGAGGGTCCGTCTTACGAGCAGTACTTC. This sequence encodes CSARTEGPSYEQYF.